What follows describes a single T cell receptor (beta chain). Sequencing was performed with immunoSEQ multiplex PCR; in TCRdb, only in-frame clones are kept and a portion is missing. The data contain 70,000 to 95,000 clones, roughly 93% of them singletons. This record belongs to a study of T cell changes during pregnancy in multiple sclerosis. V lost 4 bases and J lost 6; bases outside the gene matches: 18. CDR3 length: 17 amino acids. Germline lookup yields CDR1 SGHDN and CDR2 FVKESK. The gene calls are TRBV14 and TRBJ2-7; TRBD1 aligns across 7 bases. Source: peripheral blood, taken in the first trimester of pregnancy. The origin of this receptor is a female donor with multiple sclerosis, enrolled in a pregnancy study. The CDR3 reads CASSPPTGVEAPAEQYF. CDR3 DNA sequence: TGTGCCAGCAGCCCCCCTACAGGGGTTGAAGCCCCGGCCGAGCAGTACTTC. Complete variable domain (other parts from reference TRBV14 and TRBJ2-7): EAGVTQFPSHSVIEKGQTVTLRCDPISGHDNLYWYRRVMGKEIKFLLHFVKESKQDESGMPNNRFLAERTGGTYSTLKVQPAELEDSGVYFCASSPPTGVEAPAEQYFGPGTRLTVT.